Described below is a single T cell receptor beta chain sequence and its context. The antigen is not known. Germline and genes here are mouse. The CDR3 extends 1 residue past the end of the read, so its final part is completed from the germline J gene. Germline CDR1 reads KGHPV; CDR2 reads FQNQEV (reference sequence). Losses at the gene ends were 4 bases for V and 5 bases for J; bases not matched to a gene: 6. The CDR3 is 15 amino acids. Survey-depth TCRbeta CDR3 sequencing reported V/J genes and productive frequencies. Method: immunoSEQ multiplex PCR; TCRdb's copy keeps in-frame clones and lacks some. The data contain around 9,000 clones, approximately 46% of them seen just once; the ten biggest clones take up over 2%. The time point here: mouse harvest day 7 after allogeneic transplant. Tail vein injection delivered 10^7 T-cell-depleted bone marrow cells and 10^6 splenic CD5+ T cells. This record belongs to a study of tissue T cells after allogeneic stem cell transplantation. Study-wide results and caveats: Across patients, clones rarely overlapped, yet motif clusters were shared tissue-specifically. Anatomically similar tissues had similar TCR repertoires within each patient. In patients and mice, blood and spleen missed much of tissue repertoire.

Material: skin. The sequence was collected from a female BALB/c mouse given C57BL/6 T cells with graft-versus-host disease after an allogeneic hematopoietic cell transplant. The V and J genes are TRBV26 and TRBJ2-5; 10 positions agree with TRBD1. The CDR3 region is CASSRDRGRADTQYF. CDR3 DNA, as far as it was read: TGTGCCAGCAGTCGGGACAGGGGAAGGGCAGACACCCAGTAC.